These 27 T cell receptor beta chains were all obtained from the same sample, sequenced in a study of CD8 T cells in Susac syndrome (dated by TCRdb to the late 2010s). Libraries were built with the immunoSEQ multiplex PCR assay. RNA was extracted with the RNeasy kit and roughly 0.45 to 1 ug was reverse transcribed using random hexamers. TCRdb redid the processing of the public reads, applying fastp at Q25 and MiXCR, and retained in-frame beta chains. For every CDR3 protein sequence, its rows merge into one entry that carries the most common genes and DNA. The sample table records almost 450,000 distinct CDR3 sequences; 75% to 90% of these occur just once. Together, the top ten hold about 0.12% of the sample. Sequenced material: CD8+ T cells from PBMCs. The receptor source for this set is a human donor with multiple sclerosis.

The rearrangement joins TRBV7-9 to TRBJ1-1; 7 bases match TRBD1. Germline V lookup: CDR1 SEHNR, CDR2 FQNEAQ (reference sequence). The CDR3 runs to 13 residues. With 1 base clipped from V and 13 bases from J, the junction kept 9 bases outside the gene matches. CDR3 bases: TGTGCCAGCAGCTTAGGGACACAGGGGTTAAGTTTCTTT. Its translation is CASSLGTQGLSFF. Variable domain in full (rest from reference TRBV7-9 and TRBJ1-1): DTGVSQNPRHKITKRGQNVTFRCDPISEHNRLYWYRQTLGQGPEFLTYFQNEAQLEKSRLLSDRFSAERPKGSFSTLEIQRTEQGDSAMYLCASSLGTQGLSFFGQGTRLTVV.

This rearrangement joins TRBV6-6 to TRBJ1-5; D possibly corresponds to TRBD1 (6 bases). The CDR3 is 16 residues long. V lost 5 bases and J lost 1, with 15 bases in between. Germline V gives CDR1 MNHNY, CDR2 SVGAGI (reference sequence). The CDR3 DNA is TGTGCCAGCAGTGACCACAGGGAAATAAGCAATCAGCCCCAGCATTTT. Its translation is CASSDHREISNQPQHF.

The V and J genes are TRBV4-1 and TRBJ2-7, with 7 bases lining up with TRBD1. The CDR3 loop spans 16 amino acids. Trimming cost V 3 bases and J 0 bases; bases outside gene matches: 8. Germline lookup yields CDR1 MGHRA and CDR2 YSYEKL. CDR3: CASSQSWDRGSYEQYF. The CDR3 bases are TGCGCCAGCAGCCAGTCTTGGGACAGAGGCTCCTACGAGCAGTACTTC.

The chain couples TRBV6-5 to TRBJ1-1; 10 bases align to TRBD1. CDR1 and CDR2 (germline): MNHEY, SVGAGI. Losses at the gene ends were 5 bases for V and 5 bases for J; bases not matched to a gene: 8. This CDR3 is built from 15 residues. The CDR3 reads CASSPGTGARTEAFF. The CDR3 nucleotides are TGTGCCAGCAGTCCCGGGACAGGGGCGCGGACTGAAGCTTTCTTT.

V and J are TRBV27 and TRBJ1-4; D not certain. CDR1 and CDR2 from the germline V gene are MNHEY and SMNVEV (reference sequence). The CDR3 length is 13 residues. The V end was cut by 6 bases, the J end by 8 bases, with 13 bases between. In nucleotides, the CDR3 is TGTGCCAGCAGGGCAACCGAAGGAGAAAAACTGTTTTTT. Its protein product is CASRATEGEKLFF.

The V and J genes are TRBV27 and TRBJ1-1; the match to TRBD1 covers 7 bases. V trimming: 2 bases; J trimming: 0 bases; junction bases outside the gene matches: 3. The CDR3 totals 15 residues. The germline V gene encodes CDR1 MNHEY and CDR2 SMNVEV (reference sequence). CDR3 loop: CASSLTGEMNTEAFF. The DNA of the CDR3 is TGTGCCAGCAGTTTAACAGGGGAGATGAACACTGAAGCTTTCTTT.

The CDR3 here is CASSSEPVTNEKLFF. CDR3 DNA: TGTGCCAGCAGCTCCGAGCCCGTTACTAATGAAAAACTGTTTTTT. The V gene is TRBV11-2, the J gene TRBJ1-4; no reliable D call. V was trimmed by 4 bases and J by 2 bases, leaving 11 bases between them. The germline CDR1 and CDR2 sequences are SGHAT and FQNNGV. The CDR3 length is 15 residues.

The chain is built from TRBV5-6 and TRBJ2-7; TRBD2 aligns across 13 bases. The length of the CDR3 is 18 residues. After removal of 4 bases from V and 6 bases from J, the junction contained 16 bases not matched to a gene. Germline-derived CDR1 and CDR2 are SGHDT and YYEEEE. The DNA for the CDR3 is TGTGCCAGCAGCCCAGGACTAGCGGGAGCGTTTCTCGGCGGCGAGCAGTACTTC. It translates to CASSPGLAGAFLGGEQYF.

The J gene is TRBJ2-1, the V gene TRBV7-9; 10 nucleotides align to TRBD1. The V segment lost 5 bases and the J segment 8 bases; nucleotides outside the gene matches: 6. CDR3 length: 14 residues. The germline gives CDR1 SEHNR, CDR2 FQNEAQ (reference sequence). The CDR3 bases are TGTGCCAGCAGCGTCCGGGACAGGGGCGATGAGCAGTTCTTC. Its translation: CASSVRDRGDEQFF.

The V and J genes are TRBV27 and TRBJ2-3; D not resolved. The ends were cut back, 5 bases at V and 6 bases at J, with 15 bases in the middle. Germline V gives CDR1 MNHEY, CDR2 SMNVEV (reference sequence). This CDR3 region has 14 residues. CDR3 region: CASSPQPPGDTQYF. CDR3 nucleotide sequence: TGTGCCAGCAGTCCTCAGCCCCCCGGGGATACGCAGTATTTT.

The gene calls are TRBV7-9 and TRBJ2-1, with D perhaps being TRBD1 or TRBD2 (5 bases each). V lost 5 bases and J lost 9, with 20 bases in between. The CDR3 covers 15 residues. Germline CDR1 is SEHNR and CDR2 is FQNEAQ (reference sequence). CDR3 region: CASSLPPAEGLEQFF. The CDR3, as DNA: TGTGCCAGCAGCCTCCCCCCGGCTGAGGGGCTTGAGCAGTTCTTC.

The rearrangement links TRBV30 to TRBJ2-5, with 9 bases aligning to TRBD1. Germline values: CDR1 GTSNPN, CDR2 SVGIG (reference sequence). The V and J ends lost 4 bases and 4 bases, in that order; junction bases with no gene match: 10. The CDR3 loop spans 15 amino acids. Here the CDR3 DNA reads TGTGCCTGGACTTCGACAGGGGGTTTGGGAGAGACCCAGTACTTC. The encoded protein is CAWTSTGGLGETQYF.

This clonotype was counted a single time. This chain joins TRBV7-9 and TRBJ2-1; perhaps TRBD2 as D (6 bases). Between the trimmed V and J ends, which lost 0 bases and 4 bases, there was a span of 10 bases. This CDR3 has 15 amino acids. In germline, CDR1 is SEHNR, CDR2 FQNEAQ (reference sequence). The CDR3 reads CASSLARGDYNEQFF. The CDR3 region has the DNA TGTGCCAGCAGCTTAGCGCGCGGGGATTACAATGAGCAGTTCTTC.

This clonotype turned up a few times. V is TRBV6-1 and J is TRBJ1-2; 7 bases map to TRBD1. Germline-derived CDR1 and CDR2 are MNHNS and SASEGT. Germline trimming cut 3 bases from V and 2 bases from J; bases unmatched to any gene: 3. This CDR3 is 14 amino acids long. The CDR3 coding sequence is TGTGCCAGCAGTGACAGGGGGAGAAACTATGGCTACACCTTC. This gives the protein CASSDRGRNYGYTF.

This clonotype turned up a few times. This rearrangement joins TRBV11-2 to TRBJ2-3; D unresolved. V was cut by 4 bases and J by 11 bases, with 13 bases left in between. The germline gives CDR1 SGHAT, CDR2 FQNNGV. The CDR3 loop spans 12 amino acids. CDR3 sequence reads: CASSSQPGKQYF. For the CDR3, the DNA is TGTGCCAGCAGCTCCCAGCCAGGAAAGCAGTATTTT.

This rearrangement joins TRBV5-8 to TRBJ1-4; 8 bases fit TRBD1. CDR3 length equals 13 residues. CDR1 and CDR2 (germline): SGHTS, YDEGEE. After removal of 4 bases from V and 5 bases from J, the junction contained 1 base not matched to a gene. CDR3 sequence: CASSRQGNEKLFF. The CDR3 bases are TGTGCCAGCAGCCGACAGGGGAATGAAAAACTGTTTTTT.

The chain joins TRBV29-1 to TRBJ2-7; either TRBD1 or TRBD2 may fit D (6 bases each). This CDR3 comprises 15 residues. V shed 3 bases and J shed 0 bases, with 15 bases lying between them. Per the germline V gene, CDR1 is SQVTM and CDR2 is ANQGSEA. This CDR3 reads CSVEVLGGSSYEQYF. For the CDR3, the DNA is TGCAGCGTTGAGGTTTTAGGGGGGAGCTCCTACGAGCAGTACTTC.

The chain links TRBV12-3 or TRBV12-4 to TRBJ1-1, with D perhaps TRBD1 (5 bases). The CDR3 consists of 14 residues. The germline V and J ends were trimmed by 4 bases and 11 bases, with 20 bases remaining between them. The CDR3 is CASSSPLGTRAAFF. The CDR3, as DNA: TGTGCCAGCAGTTCGCCACTCGGGACCCGCGCTGCTTTCTTT.

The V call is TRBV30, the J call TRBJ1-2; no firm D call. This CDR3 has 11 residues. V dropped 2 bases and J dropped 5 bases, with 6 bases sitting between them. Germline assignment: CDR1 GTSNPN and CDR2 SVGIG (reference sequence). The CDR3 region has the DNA TGTGCCTGGAGTAGCCCTTATGGCTACACCTTC. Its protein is CAWSSPYGYTF.

In DNA form, the CDR3 reads TGTGCCTGGATTGGGACCGATACCTCCTACGAGCAGTACTTC. It yields the protein CAWIGTDTSYEQYF. The chain has TRBV30 and TRBJ2-7; D could derive from TRBD1 or TRBD2 (5 bases each). Germline CDR1 reads GTSNPN; CDR2 reads SVGIG (reference sequence). V dropped 4 bases and J dropped 0 bases, with 13 bases sitting between them. This CDR3 contains 14 residues.

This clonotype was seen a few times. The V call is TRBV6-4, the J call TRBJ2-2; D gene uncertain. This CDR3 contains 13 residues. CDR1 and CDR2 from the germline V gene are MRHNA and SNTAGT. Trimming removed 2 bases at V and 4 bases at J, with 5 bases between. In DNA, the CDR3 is TGTGCCAGCAGTGACGGACCCACCGGGGAGCTGTTTTTT. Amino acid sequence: CASSDGPTGELFF.

This CDR3 is CASKVAEPNEQYF. CDR3 bases: TGTGCCAGCAAGGTGGCGGAACCTAACGAGCAGTACTTC. This chain links TRBV6-1 with TRBJ2-7; D unresolved. Trimming stripped 7 bases from V and 5 bases from J, with 15 bases between. The CDR3 sequence is 13 residues long. The germline V gene encodes CDR1 MNHNS and CDR2 SASEGT.

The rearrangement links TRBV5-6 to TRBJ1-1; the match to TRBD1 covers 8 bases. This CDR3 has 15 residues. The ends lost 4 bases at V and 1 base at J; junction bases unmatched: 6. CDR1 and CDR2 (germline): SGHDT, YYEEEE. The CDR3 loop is CASSGGTGANTEAFF. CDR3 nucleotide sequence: TGTGCCAGCAGCGGAGGGACAGGTGCGAACACTGAAGCTTTCTTT.

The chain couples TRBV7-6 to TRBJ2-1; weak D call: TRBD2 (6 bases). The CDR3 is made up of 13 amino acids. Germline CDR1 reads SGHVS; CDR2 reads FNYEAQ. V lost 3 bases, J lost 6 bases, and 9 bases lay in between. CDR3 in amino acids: CASSFGGANEQFF. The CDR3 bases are TGTGCCAGCAGCTTCGGGGGAGCCAATGAGCAGTTCTTC.

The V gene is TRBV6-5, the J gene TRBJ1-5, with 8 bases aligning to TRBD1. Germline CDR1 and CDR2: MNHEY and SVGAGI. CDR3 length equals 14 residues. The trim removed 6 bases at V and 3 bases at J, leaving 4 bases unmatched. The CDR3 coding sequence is TGTGCCAGCAGCCCCCAGGGGGCCAATCAGCCCCAGCATTTT. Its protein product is CASSPQGANQPQHF.

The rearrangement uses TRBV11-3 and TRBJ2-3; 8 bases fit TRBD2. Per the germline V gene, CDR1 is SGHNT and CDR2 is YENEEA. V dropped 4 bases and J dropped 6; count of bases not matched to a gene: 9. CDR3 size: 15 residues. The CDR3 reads CASSSHSGGPDTQYF. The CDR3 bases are TGTGCCAGCAGCTCCCACAGCGGGGGACCCGATACGCAGTATTTT.

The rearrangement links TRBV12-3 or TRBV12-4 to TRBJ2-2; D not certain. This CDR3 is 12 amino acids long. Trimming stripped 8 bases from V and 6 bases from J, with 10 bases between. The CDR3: CASGTTPGELFF. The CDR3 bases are TGTGCCAGCGGCACCACCCCCGGGGAGCTGTTTTTT.